The clone carrying this T cell receptor beta chain appeared a few times. Its cognate antigen is unknown. PCR primers comprised 60 Vbeta and 13 Jbeta primers. TCRdb keeps only in-frame clones here, not all; method: immunoSEQ multiplex PCR. Here the sample spans approximately 97,000 clones, 81% being singletons. The CDR3 totals 15 residues. Germline V gene lookup returns CDR1 KGHSH and CDR2 LQKENI. This sample was included in a study of cytomegalovirus exposure and HLA in healthy donors. Likely unrecorded immune exposures existed in these nominally healthy donors. Findings and limits, study-wide: Around 18,000 TCR beta sequences were associated with HLA alleles at 0.05 false discovery rate in a later analysis.

Material for sequencing was PBMCs. This clonotype was sampled from a woman aged 70 to 79 in good health and CMV-seropositive. This sequence joins TRBV18 and TRBJ2-5; D not resolved. Near its end, the DNA agrees better with TRBJ2-7, so the J call may be wrong. Here the CDR3 DNA reads TGTGCCAGCTCACCCGGTTCTCTCCTCTCCTACGAGCAGTACTTC. Translating gives CASSPGSLLSYEQYF.